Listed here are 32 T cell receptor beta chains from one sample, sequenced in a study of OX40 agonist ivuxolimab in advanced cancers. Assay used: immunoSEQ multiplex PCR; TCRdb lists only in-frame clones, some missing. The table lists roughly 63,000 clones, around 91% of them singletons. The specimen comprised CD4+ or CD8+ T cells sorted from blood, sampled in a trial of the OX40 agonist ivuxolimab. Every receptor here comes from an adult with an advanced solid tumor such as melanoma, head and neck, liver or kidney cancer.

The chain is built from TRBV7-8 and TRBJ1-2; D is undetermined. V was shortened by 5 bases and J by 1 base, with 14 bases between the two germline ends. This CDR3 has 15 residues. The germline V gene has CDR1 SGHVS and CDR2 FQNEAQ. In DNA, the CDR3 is TGTGCCAGCAGCCGTCAACAGACGGGTAACTATGGCTACACCTTC. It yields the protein CASSRQQTGNYGYTF.

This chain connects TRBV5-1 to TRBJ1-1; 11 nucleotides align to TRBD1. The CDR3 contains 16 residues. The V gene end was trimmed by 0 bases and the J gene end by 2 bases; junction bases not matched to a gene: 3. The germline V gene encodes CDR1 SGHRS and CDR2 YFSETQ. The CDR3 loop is CASSLVGQGANTEAFF. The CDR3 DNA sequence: TGCGCCAGCAGCTTGGTAGGACAGGGGGCTAACACTGAAGCTTTCTTT.

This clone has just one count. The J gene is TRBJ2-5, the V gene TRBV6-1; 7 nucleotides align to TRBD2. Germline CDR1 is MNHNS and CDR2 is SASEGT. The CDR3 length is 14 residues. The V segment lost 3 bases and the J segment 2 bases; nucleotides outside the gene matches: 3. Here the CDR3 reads CASSDGGGQETQYF. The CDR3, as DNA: TGTGCCAGCAGTGACGGCGGGGGACAAGAGACCCAGTACTTC.

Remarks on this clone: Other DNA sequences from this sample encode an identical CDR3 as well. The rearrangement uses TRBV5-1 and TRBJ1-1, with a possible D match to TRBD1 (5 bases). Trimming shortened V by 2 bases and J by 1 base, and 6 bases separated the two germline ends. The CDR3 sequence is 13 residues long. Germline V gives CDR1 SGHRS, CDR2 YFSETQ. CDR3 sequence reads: CASSLTGNTEAFF. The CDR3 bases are TGCGCCAGCAGCTTAACAGGGAACACTGAAGCTTTCTTT.

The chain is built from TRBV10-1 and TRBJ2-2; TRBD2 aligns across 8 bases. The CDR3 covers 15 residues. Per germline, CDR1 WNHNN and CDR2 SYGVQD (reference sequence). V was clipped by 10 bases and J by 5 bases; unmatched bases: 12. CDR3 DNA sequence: TGCGCCACCCGGCGAGGGAGCGGGGGAACCGGGGAGCTGTTTTTT. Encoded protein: CATRRGSGGTGELFF.

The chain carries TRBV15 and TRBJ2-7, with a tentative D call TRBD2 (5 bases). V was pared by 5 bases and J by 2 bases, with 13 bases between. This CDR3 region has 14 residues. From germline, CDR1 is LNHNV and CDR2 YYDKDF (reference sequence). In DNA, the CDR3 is TGTGCCACCAGCCCTAGCCCCTTCGCCTACGAGCAGTACTTC. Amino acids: CATSPSPFAYEQYF.

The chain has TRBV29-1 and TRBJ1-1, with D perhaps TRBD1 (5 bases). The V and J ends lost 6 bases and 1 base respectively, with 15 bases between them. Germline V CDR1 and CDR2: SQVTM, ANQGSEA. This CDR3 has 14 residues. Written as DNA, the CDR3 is TGCAGCGTCGGGGGGGTGAACGGGAACACTGAAGCTTTCTTT. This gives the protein CSVGGVNGNTEAFF.

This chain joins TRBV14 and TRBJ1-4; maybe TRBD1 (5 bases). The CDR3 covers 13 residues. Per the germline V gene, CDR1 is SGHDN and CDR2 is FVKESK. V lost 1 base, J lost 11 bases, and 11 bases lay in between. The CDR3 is CASSQAWGLKLFF. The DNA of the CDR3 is TGTGCCAGCAGCCAAGCTTGGGGCCTTAAACTGTTTTTT. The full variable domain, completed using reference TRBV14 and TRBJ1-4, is EAGVTQFPSHSVIEKGQTVTLRCDPISGHDNLYWYRRVMGKEIKFLLHFVKESKQDESGMPNNRFLAERTGGTYSTLKVQPAELEDSGVYFCASSQAWGLKLFFGSGTQLSVL.

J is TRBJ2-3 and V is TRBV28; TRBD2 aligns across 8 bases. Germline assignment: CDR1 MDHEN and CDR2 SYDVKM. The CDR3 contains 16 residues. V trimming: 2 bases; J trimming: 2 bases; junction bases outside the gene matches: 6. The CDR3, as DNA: TGTGCCAGCAGTTTAGGGCTAGCGGGTAACACAGATACGCAGTATTTT. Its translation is CASSLGLAGNTDTQYF.

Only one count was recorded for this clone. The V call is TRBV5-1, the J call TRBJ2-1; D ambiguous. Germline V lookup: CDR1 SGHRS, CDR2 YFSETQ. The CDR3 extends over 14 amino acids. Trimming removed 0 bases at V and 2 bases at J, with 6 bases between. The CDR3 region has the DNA TGCGCCAGCAGCTTGGAAGTAGCCTACAATGAGCAGTTCTTC. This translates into CASSLEVAYNEQFF.

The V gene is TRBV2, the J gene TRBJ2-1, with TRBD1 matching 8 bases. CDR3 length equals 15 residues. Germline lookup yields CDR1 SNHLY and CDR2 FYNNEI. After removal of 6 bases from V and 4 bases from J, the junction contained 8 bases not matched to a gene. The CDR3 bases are TGTGCCAGCAGCACCGGGACAGGATTTTACAATGAGCAGTTCTTC. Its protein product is CASSTGTGFYNEQFF.

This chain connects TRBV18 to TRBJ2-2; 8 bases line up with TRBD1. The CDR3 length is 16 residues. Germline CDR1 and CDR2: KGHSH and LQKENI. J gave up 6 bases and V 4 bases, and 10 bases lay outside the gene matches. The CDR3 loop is CASSQQGAVAAGELFF. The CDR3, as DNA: TGTGCCAGCTCACAGCAGGGGGCTGTCGCTGCCGGGGAGCTGTTTTTT. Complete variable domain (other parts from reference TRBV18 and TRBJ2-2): NAGVMQNPRHLVRRRGQEARLRCSPMKGHSHVYWYRQLPEEGLKFMVYLQKENIIDESGMPKERFSAEFPKEGPSILRIQQVVRGDSAAYFCASSQQGAVAAGELFFGEGSRLTVL.

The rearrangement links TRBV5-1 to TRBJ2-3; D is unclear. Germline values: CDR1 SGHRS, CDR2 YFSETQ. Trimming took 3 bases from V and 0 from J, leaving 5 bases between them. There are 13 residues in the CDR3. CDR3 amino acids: CASSWYSTDTQYF. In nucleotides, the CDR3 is TGCGCCAGCAGCTGGTATAGCACAGATACGCAGTATTTT.

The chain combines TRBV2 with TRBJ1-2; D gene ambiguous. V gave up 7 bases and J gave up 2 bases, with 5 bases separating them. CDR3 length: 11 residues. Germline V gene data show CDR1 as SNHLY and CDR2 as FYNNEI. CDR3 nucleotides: TGTGCCAGCAACGGCAACTATGGCTACACCTTC. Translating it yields CASNGNYGYTF.

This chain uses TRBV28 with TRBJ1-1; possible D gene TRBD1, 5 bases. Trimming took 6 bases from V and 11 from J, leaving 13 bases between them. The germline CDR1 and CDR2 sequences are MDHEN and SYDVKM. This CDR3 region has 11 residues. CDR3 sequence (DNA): TGTGCCAGCAGGGAGCCGCCAGGGGCTTTCTTT. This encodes CASREPPGAFF.

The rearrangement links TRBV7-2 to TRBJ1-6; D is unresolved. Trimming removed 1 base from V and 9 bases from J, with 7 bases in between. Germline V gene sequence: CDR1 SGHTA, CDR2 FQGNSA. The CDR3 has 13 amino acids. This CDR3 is CASSLEEGSPLHF. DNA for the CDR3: TGTGCCAGCAGCTTAGAAGAGGGTTCACCCCTCCACTTT. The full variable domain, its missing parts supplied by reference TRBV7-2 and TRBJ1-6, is GAGVSQSPSNKVTEKGKDVELRCDPISGHTALYWYRQSLGQGLEFLIYFQGNSAPDKSGLPSDRFSAERTGGSVSTLTIQRTQQEDSAVYLCASSLEEGSPLHFGNGTRLTVT.

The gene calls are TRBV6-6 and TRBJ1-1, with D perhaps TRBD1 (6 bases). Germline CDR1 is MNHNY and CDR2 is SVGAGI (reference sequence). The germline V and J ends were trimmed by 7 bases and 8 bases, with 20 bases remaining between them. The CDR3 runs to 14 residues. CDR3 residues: CASTPGPHQGEAFF. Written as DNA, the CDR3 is TGTGCCAGCACCCCGGGCCCTCATCAGGGGGAAGCTTTCTTT.

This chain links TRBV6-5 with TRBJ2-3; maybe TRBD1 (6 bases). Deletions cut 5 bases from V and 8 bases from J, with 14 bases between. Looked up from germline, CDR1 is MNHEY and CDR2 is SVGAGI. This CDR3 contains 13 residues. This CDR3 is CASSPQGFGTQYF. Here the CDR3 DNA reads TGTGCCAGCAGTCCACAGGGTTTCGGTACGCAGTATTTT.

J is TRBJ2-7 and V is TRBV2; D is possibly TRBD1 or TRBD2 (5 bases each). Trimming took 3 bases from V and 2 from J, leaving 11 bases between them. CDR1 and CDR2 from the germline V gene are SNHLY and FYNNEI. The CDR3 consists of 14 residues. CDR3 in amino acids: CASSEQGVAYEQYF. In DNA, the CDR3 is TGTGCCAGCAGTGAGCAGGGAGTAGCCTACGAGCAGTACTTC.

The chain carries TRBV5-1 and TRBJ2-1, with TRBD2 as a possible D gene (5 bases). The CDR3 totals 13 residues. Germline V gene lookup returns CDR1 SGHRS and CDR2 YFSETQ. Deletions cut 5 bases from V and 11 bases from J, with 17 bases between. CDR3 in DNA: TGCGCCAGCAGTTCTGGACTGGAGACCCAGCAGTTCTTC. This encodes CASSSGLETQQFF.

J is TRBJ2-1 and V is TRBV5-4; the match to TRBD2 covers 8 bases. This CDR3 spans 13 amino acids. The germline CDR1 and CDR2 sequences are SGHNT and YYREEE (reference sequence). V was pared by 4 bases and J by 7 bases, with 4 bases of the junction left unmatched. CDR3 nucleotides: TGTGCCAGCAGCACGGGGGGGGTAAATGAGCAGTTCTTC. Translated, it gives CASSTGGVNEQFF. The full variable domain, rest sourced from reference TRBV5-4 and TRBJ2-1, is ETGVTQSPTHLIKTRGQQVTLRCSSQSGHNTVSWYQQALGQGPQFIFQYYREEENGRGNFPPRFSGLQFPNYSSELNVNALELDDSALYLCASSTGGVNEQFFGPGTRLTVL.

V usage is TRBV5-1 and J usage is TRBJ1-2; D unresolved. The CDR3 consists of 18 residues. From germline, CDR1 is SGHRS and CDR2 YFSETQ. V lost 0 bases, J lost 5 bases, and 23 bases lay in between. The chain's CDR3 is CASSLVSGSSDPRYGYTF. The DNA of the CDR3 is TGCGCCAGCAGCTTGGTTTCGGGCAGTAGTGATCCTCGGTATGGCTACACCTTC.

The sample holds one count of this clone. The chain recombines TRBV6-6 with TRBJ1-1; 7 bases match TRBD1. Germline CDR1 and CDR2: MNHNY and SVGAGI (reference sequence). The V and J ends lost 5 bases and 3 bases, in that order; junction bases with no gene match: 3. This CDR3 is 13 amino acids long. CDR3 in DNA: TGTGCCAGCAGTACCAGGGGGGACACTGAAGCTTTCTTT. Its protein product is CASSTRGDTEAFF.

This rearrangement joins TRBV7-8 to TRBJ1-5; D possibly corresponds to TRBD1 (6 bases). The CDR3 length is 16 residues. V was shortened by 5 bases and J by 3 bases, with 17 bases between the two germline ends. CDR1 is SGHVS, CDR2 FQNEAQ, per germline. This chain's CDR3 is CASSPSTGNNNQPQHF. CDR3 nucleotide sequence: TGTGCCAGCAGCCCCAGCACAGGGAACAACAATCAGCCCCAGCATTTT. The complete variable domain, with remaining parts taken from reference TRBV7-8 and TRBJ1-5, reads GAGVSQSPRYKVAKRGQDVALRCDPISGHVSLFWYQQALGQGPEFLTYFQNEAQLDKSGLPSDRFFAERPEGSVSTLKIQRTQQEDSAVYLCASSPSTGNNNQPQHFGDGTRLSIL.

This CDR3 is CASPRPGGTYEQYF. For the CDR3, the DNA is TGTGCCAGCCCCCGTCCTGGCGGGACCTACGAGCAGTACTTC. The J gene is TRBJ2-5, the V gene TRBV6-1; D may be TRBD2 (6 bases). The DNA end lines up better with TRBJ2-7; the J call may be wrong. This CDR3 is 14 amino acids long. Germline V lookup: CDR1 MNHNS, CDR2 SASEGT.

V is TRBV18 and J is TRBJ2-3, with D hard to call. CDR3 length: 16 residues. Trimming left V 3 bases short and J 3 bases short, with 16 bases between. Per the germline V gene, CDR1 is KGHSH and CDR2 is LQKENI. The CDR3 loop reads CASSPPYDRVTDTQYF. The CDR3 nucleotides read TGTGCCAGCTCACCCCCGTACGATAGGGTTACAGATACGCAGTATTTT.

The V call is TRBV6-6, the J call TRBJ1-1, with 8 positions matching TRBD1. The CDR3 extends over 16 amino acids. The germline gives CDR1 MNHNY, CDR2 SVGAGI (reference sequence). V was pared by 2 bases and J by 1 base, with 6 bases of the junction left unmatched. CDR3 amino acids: CASSYPSGTGNTEAFF. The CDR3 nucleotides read TGTGCCAGCAGTTACCCCTCCGGGACAGGGAACACTGAAGCTTTCTTT.

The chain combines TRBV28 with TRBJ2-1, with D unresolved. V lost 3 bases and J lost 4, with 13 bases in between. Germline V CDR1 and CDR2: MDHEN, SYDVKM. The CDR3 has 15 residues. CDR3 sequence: CASSLVVGLYNEQFF. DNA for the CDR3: TGTGCCAGCAGTTTGGTGGTAGGGTTGTACAATGAGCAGTTCTTC. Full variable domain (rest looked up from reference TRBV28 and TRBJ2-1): DVKVTQSSRYLVKRTGEKVFLECVQDMDHENMFWYRQDPGLGLRLIYFSYDVKMKEKGDIPEGYSVSREKKERFSLILESASTNQTSMYLCASSLVVGLYNEQFFGPGTRLTVL.

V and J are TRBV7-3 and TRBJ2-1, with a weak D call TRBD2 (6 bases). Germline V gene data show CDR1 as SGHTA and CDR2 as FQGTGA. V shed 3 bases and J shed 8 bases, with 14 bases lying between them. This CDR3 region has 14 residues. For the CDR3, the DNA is TGTGCCAGCAGCTTTGGCAGGGAGGTCGATGAGCAGTTCTTC. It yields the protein CASSFGREVDEQFF.

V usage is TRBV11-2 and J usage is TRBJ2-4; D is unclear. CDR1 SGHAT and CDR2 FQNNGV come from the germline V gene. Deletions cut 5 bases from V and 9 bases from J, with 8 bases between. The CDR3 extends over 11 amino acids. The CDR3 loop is CASSTLAIQYF. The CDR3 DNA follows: TGTGCCAGCAGCACCCTGGCCATTCAGTACTTC.

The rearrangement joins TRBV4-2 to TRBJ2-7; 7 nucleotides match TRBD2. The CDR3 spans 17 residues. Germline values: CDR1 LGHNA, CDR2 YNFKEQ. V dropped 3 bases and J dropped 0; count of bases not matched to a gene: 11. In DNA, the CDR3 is TGTGCCAGCAGCCAGAACCGGTGGAGGACTAGCTCCTACGAGCAGTACTTC. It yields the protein CASSQNRWRTSSYEQYF.

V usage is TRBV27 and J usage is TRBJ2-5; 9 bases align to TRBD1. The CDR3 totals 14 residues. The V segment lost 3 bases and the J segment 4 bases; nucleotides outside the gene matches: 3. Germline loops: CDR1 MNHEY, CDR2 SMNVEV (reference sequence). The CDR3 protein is CASSLDRGLETQYF. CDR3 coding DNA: TGTGCCAGCAGTTTGGACAGGGGTTTAGAGACCCAGTACTTC.